These T cell receptor beta chains were read from a single sample in a study of blood T cell repertoires in COVID-19. TCRdb keeps only in-frame clones here, not all; method: immunoSEQ multiplex PCR. This table holds more than 65,000 clones, about three quarters found once. Sequencing was carried out using peripheral blood. The receptors originated from a woman aged 70-85 years with acute or convalescent COVID-19. Each CDR3 is given with its conserved first and last residue. A D gene is named only where the DNA matches it firmly. Clone size is given for some rows only: seen once, a few or many times, or a class if the clone is expanded.

j_gene | abundance | d_gene | v_gene | CDR3nt | CDR3aa
TRBJ2-5 | NA | TRBD1 | TRBV27 | TGTGCCAGCAGTTTAAGGACAGGGGGGGAGACCCAGTACTTC | CASSLRTGGETQYF
TRBJ1-2 | NA | NA | TRBV6-6 | TGTGCCAGCAGCCCCCAGGGACACAACTATGGCTACACCTTC | CASSPQGHNYGYTF
TRBJ1-5 | NA | NA | TRBV30 | TGTGCCGGAGGATATAGCAATCAGCCCCAGCATTTT | CAGGYSNQPQHF
TRBJ2-1 | NA | TRBD2 | TRBV2 | TGTGCCAGCAGTACGGCTAGCGGGAGTTTAGGTGAGCAGTTCTTC | CASSTASGSLGEQFF
TRBJ2-1 | NA | TRBD2 | TRBV5-4 | TGTGCCAGCAGCTCACCGGGACTAATACCGTTCTTC | CASSSPGLIPFF
TRBJ1-1 | NA | NA | TRBV21-1 | TGTGCCAGCAGACTAATCCGGGACAGGGGGCCAAGAATGAAGGGTGGCACTGAAGCTTTCTTT | CASRLIRDRGPRMKGGTEAFF
TRBJ1-1 | NA | TRBD1 | TRBV11-2 | TGTGCCAGCAGCTTACTTTCTACAGGGGCCTACACTGAAGCTTTCTTT | CASSLLSTGAYTEAFF
TRBJ2-7 | NA | TRBD2 | TRBV7-9 | TGTGCCAGCAGCCCTAGCGGGAGTTCCTACGAGCAGTACTTC | CASSPSGSSYEQYF
TRBJ2-5 | few | TRBD2 | TRBV2 | TGTGCCAGCACGCTAGCGGGAGGGGGGGAGACCCAGTACTTC | CASTLAGGGETQYF
TRBJ2-5 | once | NA | TRBV20-1 | TGCAGTGCCCACAGGGAAGAGACCCAGTACTTC | CSAHREETQYF
TRBJ2-6 | NA | NA | TRBV7-9 | TGTGCCAGCAGGGGGGCTGCTGGGGCCAACGTCCTGACTTTC | CASRGAAGANVLTF
TRBJ2-1 | NA | TRBD1 | TRBV25-1 | TGTGCCAGCGCCTCGGACAGGGGAACAAATGAGCAGTTCTTC | CASASDRGTNEQFF
TRBJ1-2 | NA | NA | TRBV28 | TGTGCCAGCAGGGGACTCTATGGCTACACCTTC | CASRGLYGYTF
TRBJ2-2 | few | NA | TRBV27 | TGTGCCAGCAGTTTCCCCCCCGGCGGGGAGCTGTTTTTT | CASSFPPGGELFF
TRBJ2-2 | NA | NA | TRBV6-6 | TGTGCCAGCAGTTACTCGTCTTCTATCACCGGGGAGCTGTTTTTT | CASSYSSSITGELFF
TRBJ2-7 | few | NA | TRBV3-1/TRBV3-2 | TGTGCCAGCAGCCCGCTGATCGGGACTGGAACTGTGGAGTACTTC | CASSPLIGTGTVEYF
TRBJ1-2 | NA | NA | TRBV4-1 | TGCGCCAGCAGCCAAGACAACCCAGGGTCCGGAGACTATGGCTACACCTTC | CASSQDNPGSGDYGYTF
TRBJ1-5 | NA | TRBD1 | TRBV7-2 | TGTGCCAGCAGCTTCGACAGGGGGCGACAGCCCCAGCATTTT | CASSFDRGRQPQHF
TRBJ1-2 | once | NA | TRBV7-9 | TGTGCCAGCAGCTTACCGGTTAACTATGGCTACACCTTC | CASSLPVNYGYTF
TRBJ2-7 | NA | TRBD1 | TRBV9 | TGTGCCAGCAGAGATGGACAGGAACGAACCTACGAGCAGTACTTC | CASRDGQERTYEQYF
TRBJ2-5 | NA | NA | TRBV5-1 | TGCGCCAGCTCAGGGGTCAGTGGAGAGACCCAGTACTTC | CASSGVSGETQYF
TRBJ2-5 | NA | NA | TRBV5-1 | TGCGCCAGCAGCTTGGGCTCGGGTAACCAAGAGACCCAGTACTTC | CASSLGSGNQETQYF
TRBJ2-3 | once | TRBD2 | TRBV5-6 | TGTGCCAGCAGCCCTCCCCTGACTAGCGGGAGCACAGATACGCAGTATTTT | CASSPPLTSGSTDTQYF
TRBJ2-3 | NA | TRBD1 | TRBV10-3 | TGTGCCATCAGTGAGTCGGAAGGGGGCGGGACAGATACGCAGTATTTT | CAISESEGGGTDTQYF
TRBJ2-7 | NA | NA | TRBV5-1 | TGCGCCAGCAGCTTGGAAGTAGGACAGTTCTACGAGCAGTACTTC | CASSLEVGQFYEQYF
TRBJ2-1 | few | TRBD2 | TRBV7-2 | TGTGCCAGCAGCTTAAGGGGTAGCGGGGGTCGATTCTTC | CASSLRGSGGRFF
TRBJ2-7 | NA | NA | TRBV27 | TGTGCCAGCAGTTTCCGGGAATCCTACGAGCAGTACTTC | CASSFRESYEQYF
TRBJ2-7 | NA | NA | TRBV24-1 | TGTGCCACCAGTGATGGGGGACACTCCTACGAGCAGTACTTC | CATSDGGHSYEQYF
TRBJ2-7 | NA | TRBD1 | TRBV6-5 | TGTGCCAGCAGTCCTACCGGGACAGCCTCCTACGAGCAGTACTTC | CASSPTGTASYEQYF
TRBJ1-6 | few | TRBD1 | TRBV30 | TGTGCCTGGAGTTTCCCGGGACAGAATTCACCCCTCCACTTT | CAWSFPGQNSPLHF
TRBJ2-3 | NA | NA | TRBV5-6 | TGTGCCAGCAGCCGACTCTGGGCAGATACGCAGTATTTT | CASSRLWADTQYF
TRBJ2-3 | few | NA | TRBV5-6 | TGTGCCAGCAGCGCATACAGGGGGGGCGGCACAGATACGCAGTATTTT | CASSAYRGGGTDTQYF
TRBJ1-1 | few | NA | TRBV18 | TGTGCCAGCTCACCAGATCAACAGGGACTGAACACTGAAGCTTTCTTT | CASSPDQQGLNTEAFF
TRBJ1-5 | NA | NA | TRBV27 | TGTGCCAGCACCCGGAGGCGGGGGGGGAGGGATCAGCCCCAGCATTTT | CASTRRRGGRDQPQHF
TRBJ2-5 | NA | TRBD2 | TRBV5-1 | TGCGCCAGTAATCTAGCGGGAGGGGAGACCCAGTACTTC | CASNLAGGETQYF
TRBJ1-6 | NA | TRBD1 | TRBV28 | TGTGCCAGCACCGTGGGACAGGGGAATTCACCCCTCCACTTT | CASTVGQGNSPLHF
TRBJ1-1 | NA | NA | TRBV6-5 | TGTGCCAGCAGTTACTCCGGCAGGGCTTTCTTT | CASSYSGRAFF
TRBJ2-7 | NA | TRBD1 | TRBV2 | TGTGCCAGCAGTCTGGACAGGGTACCCCACGAGCAGTACTTC | CASSLDRVPHEQYF
TRBJ2-5 | NA | TRBD2 | TRBV5-1 | TGCGCCAGCAGCCCGGGACTAGCGGGAGTTGAGACCCAGTACTTC | CASSPGLAGVETQYF
TRBJ2-7 | NA | NA | TRBV7-2 | TGTGCCAGCAGTCGGGGCTACGAGCAGTACTTC | CASSRGYEQYF